These 32 T cell receptor beta chains came from one sample sequenced in a study of blood T cell repertoires in COVID-19. The table came from immunoSEQ multiplex PCR; TCRdb's copy has only in-frame clones and leaves some out. The data contain around 47,000 clones, approximately 89% of them singletons. The specimen sequenced was peripheral blood. These receptors were collected from a man older than 75 with active or convalescent COVID-19.

The J gene is TRBJ2-1, the V gene TRBV7-3; 8 nucleotides align to TRBD2. J gave up 10 bases and V 2 bases, and 10 bases lay outside the gene matches. CDR1 SGHTA and CDR2 FQGTGA come from the germline V gene. This CDR3 spans 15 amino acids. The CDR3 nucleotides read TGTGCCAGCAGCTTACTCAGCGGGGGACCACAGGAGCAGTTCTTC. It codes for CASSLLSGGPQEQFF.

This rearrangement joins TRBV5-1 to TRBJ1-6; D is unclear. The CDR3 sequence is 15 residues long. Germline loops: CDR1 SGHRS, CDR2 YFSETQ. Between the trimmed V and J ends, which lost 3 bases and 4 bases, there was a span of 11 bases. This CDR3 is CASSSRELYNSPLHF. The CDR3, as DNA: TGCGCCAGCAGCTCCCGGGAGCTGTATAATTCACCCCTCCACTTT. Full variable domain (rest looked up from reference TRBV5-1 and TRBJ1-6): KAGVTQTPRYLIKTRGQQVTLSCSPISGHRSVSWYQQTPGQGLQFLFEYFSETQRNKGNFPGRFSGRQFSNSRSEMNVSTLELGDSALYLCASSSRELYNSPLHFGNGTRLTVT.

The V gene is TRBV28, the J gene TRBJ2-7; D is unclear. The CDR3 length is 12 residues. The germline gives CDR1 MDHEN, CDR2 SYDVKM. Trimming left V 5 bases short and J 10 bases short, with 15 bases between. The CDR3 sequence is CASSRTLRAQYF. CDR3 DNA sequence: TGTGCCAGCAGTCGCACGCTACGAGCTCAGTACTTC.

The J gene is TRBJ1-2, the V gene TRBV28; D possibly corresponds to TRBD1 (5 bases). The CDR3 length is 13 residues. V was cut by 5 bases and J by 4 bases, with 11 bases left in between. Germline V gives CDR1 MDHEN, CDR2 SYDVKM. The CDR3 DNA follows: TGTGCCAGCAGTGCGATGGGGGGCTATGGCTACACCTTC. As protein: CASSAMGGYGYTF.

The chain links TRBV29-1 to TRBJ2-5; 11 bases fit TRBD1. The V gene's germline CDR1 is SQVTM and CDR2 ANQGSEA. CDR3 size: 13 residues. V dropped 7 bases and J dropped 5; count of bases not matched to a gene: 6. The CDR3 here is CSADRGLGETQYF. CDR3 bases: TGCAGCGCGGACAGGGGGCTAGGGGAGACCCAGTACTTC.

This chain uses TRBV20-1 with TRBJ1-1; D remains ambiguous. This CDR3 comprises 11 residues. The germline V gene has CDR1 DFQATT and CDR2 SNEGSKA (reference sequence). V lost 2 bases and J lost 5, with 6 bases in between. The CDR3 loop is CSARKQTEAFF. The CDR3 DNA follows: TGCAGTGCTAGAAAACAGACTGAAGCTTTCTTT.

In its sample, this clone was seen once. The V and J genes are TRBV5-4 and TRBJ2-3; 7 nucleotides match TRBD1. Unmatched junction bases numbered 6, after V lost 1 base and J lost 4 bases. Germline V lookup: CDR1 SGHNT, CDR2 YYREEE (reference sequence). The CDR3 is 15 residues long. The CDR3 protein is CASSLNRGRPDTQYF. DNA of the CDR3: TGTGCCAGCAGCTTGAACAGGGGTAGGCCAGATACGCAGTATTTT.

This sequence joins TRBV21-1 and TRBJ1-3. TRBV21-1 is a known pseudogene. This CDR3 contains 16 residues. The DNA of the CDR3 is TGTGCCAGCAGCAAAGGCGGGACGGGAGATGGAAACACCATATATTTT. Translating gives CASSKGGTGDGNTIYF.

V usage is TRBV19 and J usage is TRBJ1-2; 9 nucleotides line up with TRBD1. Trimming removed 6 bases from V and 8 bases from J; junction bases left unmatched: 10. This CDR3 comprises 14 residues. Germline assignment: CDR1 LNHDA and CDR2 SQIVND (reference sequence). CDR3 DNA: TGTGCCAGTAGGGCCACAGGGGGCGCAAGAGGCTACACCTTC. Its protein is CASRATGGARGYTF.

V usage is TRBV5-4 and J usage is TRBJ1-2; no firm D call. The CDR3 has 13 residues. V was cut by 6 bases and J by 0 bases, with 9 bases left in between. The germline V gene encodes CDR1 SGHNT and CDR2 YYREEE (reference sequence). The CDR3 sequence: CASILDSNYGYTF. CDR3 DNA sequence: TGTGCCAGCATCCTCGACTCTAACTATGGCTACACCTTC.

The rearrangement joins TRBV28 to TRBJ2-1; 7 bases align to TRBD2. The CDR3 has 16 residues. Germline V lookup: CDR1 MDHEN, CDR2 SYDVKM. J was trimmed by 7 bases and V by 2 bases; bases with no gene match: 11. The CDR3 is CASSLHGGRAKNEQFF. The DNA for the CDR3 is TGTGCCAGCAGTTTACATGGGGGGAGGGCCAAGAATGAGCAGTTCTTC.

This sequence joins TRBV28 and TRBJ2-7; perhaps TRBD1 as D (6 bases). The CDR3 extends over 12 amino acids. Germline V gene sequence: CDR1 MDHEN, CDR2 SYDVKM. The ends were cut back, 5 bases at V and 4 bases at J, with 9 bases in the middle. CDR3 coding DNA: TGTGCCAGCAGTCAGGACAGATACGAGCAGTACTTC. Its protein is CASSQDRYEQYF.

This rearrangement joins TRBV7-2 to TRBJ2-7; 15 positions agree with TRBD2. The CDR3 sequence is 15 residues long. The ends lost 5 bases at V and 2 bases at J; junction bases unmatched: 1. Germline CDR1 and CDR2: SGHTA and FQGNSA. The CDR3 bases are TGTGCCAGCAGCCGGACTAGCGGGGGGGCCTACGAGCAGTACTTC. It is translated as CASSRTSGGAYEQYF.

This sequence joins TRBV19 and TRBJ2-1; 9 bases agree with TRBD2. The germline gives CDR1 LNHDA, CDR2 SQIVND (reference sequence). The CDR3 spans 17 residues. The trim removed 3 bases at V and 7 bases at J, leaving 13 bases unmatched. The CDR3, as DNA: TGTGCCAGTAGTATCCTATTCGGGACTAGCCGTCAGAATGAGCAGTTCTTC. Amino acids: CASSILFGTSRQNEQFF.

In DNA form, the CDR3 reads TGTGCCTGGAGTATGGGGGGGGAGAGCGGATCACCCCTCCACTTT. Its translation is CAWSMGGESGSPLHF. The chain joins TRBV30 to TRBJ1-6; D might be TRBD1 (5 bases). CDR3 length: 15 residues. V was trimmed by 2 bases and J by 10 bases, leaving 18 bases between them. CDR1 and CDR2 (germline): GTSNPN, SVGIG (reference sequence).

This clone was counted once. This sequence joins TRBV30 and TRBJ2-1; tentative D call: TRBD2 (5 bases). The CDR3 has 14 amino acids. Trimming took 2 bases from V and 2 from J, leaving 10 bases between them. Germline loops: CDR1 GTSNPN, CDR2 SVGIG (reference sequence). The CDR3 here is CAWSRGLPYNEQFF. DNA for the CDR3: TGTGCCTGGAGTCGCGGGCTCCCCTACAATGAGCAGTTCTTC.

The rearrangement uses TRBV27 and TRBJ1-3; D is undetermined. This CDR3 has 14 residues. Trimming cost V 5 bases and J 2 bases, with 10 bases left between them. CDR1 and CDR2 (germline): MNHEY, SMNVEV (reference sequence). This chain's CDR3 is CASSTTGTGNTIYF. DNA of the CDR3: TGTGCCAGCAGTACTACGGGTACTGGAAACACCATATATTTT.

This chain links TRBV9 with TRBJ2-5; TRBD1 agrees at 12 bases. Germline V gene lookup returns CDR1 SGDLS and CDR2 YYNGEE. With 4 bases clipped from V and 4 bases from J, the junction kept 5 bases outside the gene matches. This CDR3 region has 15 residues. As DNA, the CDR3 is TGTGCCAGCAGCCCGGGGGACAGGGGGCGAGAGACCCAGTACTTC. It is translated as CASSPGDRGRETQYF.

The chain carries TRBV7-2 and TRBJ1-1, with 7 bases lining up with TRBD1. V shed 2 bases and J 2 bases; nucleotides not matched to a gene: 5. The CDR3 consists of 15 residues. Germline V gene lookup returns CDR1 SGHTA and CDR2 FQGNSA. The CDR3 region is CASSLKRTGNTEAFF. The CDR3 nucleotides read TGTGCCAGCAGCTTAAAAAGGACAGGCAACACTGAAGCTTTCTTT.

The chain has TRBV19 and TRBJ1-5, with D possibly matching TRBD1 (5 bases). The germline V and J ends were trimmed by 3 bases and 7 bases, with 10 bases remaining between them. Per germline, CDR1 LNHDA and CDR2 SQIVND (reference sequence). The CDR3 has 13 amino acids. CDR3 sequence (DNA): TGTGCCAGTAGTATTTCCAGGGAACAGCCCCAGCATTTT. It yields the protein CASSISREQPQHF.

The gene calls are TRBV18 and TRBJ2-7, with D possibly TRBD1 on 6 matching bases. Germline V lookup: CDR1 KGHSH, CDR2 LQKENI. This CDR3 has 13 amino acids. Trimming removed 5 bases at V and 2 bases at J, with 10 bases between. The CDR3 reads CASSSGQTYEQYF. The CDR3 nucleotides read TGTGCCAGCTCATCTGGACAGACCTACGAGCAGTACTTC.

This chain joins TRBV5-1 and TRBJ2-1; no clear D. Germline V lookup: CDR1 SGHRS, CDR2 YFSETQ. The length of the CDR3 is 15 residues. V shed 0 bases and J shed 5 bases, with 12 bases lying between them. CDR3 coding DNA: TGCGCCAGCAGCTTGGTTACAGACGTCAACAATGAGCAGTTCTTC. Translation gives CASSLVTDVNNEQFF.

CDR3 in amino acids: CASGLVSGPGTGNTIYF. The CDR3 nucleotides read TGTGCTAGTGGTTTGGTATCGGGTCCAGGGACAGGAAACACCATATATTTT. The chain employs TRBV12-5 and TRBJ1-3; D perhaps matches TRBD1 (6 bases). With 0 bases removed from V and 4 bases from J, the gap between germline ends came to 16 bases. The CDR3 spans 17 residues. Germline V gives CDR1 LGHNT, CDR2 FRNRAP. Full variable domain (outside the CDR3, taken from reference TRBV12-5 and TRBJ1-3): DARVTQTPRHKVTEMGQEVTMRCQPILGHNTVFWYRQTMMQGLELLAYFRNRAPLDDSGMPKDRFSAEMPDATLATLKIQPSEPRDSAVYFCASGLVSGPGTGNTIYFGEGSWLTVV.

This sequence joins TRBV5-3 and TRBJ2-2, with D possibly being TRBD1 (5 bases). TRBV5-3 is noted as an ORF with a role that remains uncertain. Trimming cost V 4 bases and J 4 bases, with 14 bases left between them. This CDR3 spans 15 amino acids. Here the CDR3 reads CARSEQGESTGELFF. DNA for the CDR3: TGTGCCAGAAGCGAGCAGGGCGAGAGCACCGGGGAGCTGTTTTTT.

V and J are TRBV3-1 (or the pseudogene TRBV3-2) and TRBJ1-5, with 9 bases fitting TRBD1. CDR3 length: 14 amino acids. The trim removed 4 bases at V and 6 bases at J, leaving 4 bases unmatched. Germline assignment: CDR1 LGHDT and CDR2 YNNKEL (reference sequence). The CDR3 region is CASSLGTGSQPQHF. In DNA, the CDR3 is TGTGCCAGCAGCCTAGGGACAGGGAGTCAGCCCCAGCATTTT.

This sequence joins TRBV9 and TRBJ2-3, with 9 nucleotides matching TRBD2. V trimming: 0 bases; J trimming: 3 bases; junction bases outside the gene matches: 5. The CDR3 has 16 residues. The germline CDR1 and CDR2 sequences are SGDLS and YYNGEE. CDR3 residues: CASSVGGGGGTDTQYF. The CDR3, as DNA: TGTGCCAGCAGCGTAGGCGGCGGGGGGGGTACAGATACGCAGTATTTT.

This chain joins TRBV6-2 or TRBV6-3 and TRBJ1-3; D is undetermined. The CDR3 is 14 amino acids. Germline V gene data show CDR1 as MNHEY and CDR2 as SVGEGT. The ends were cut back, 6 bases at V and 0 bases at J, with 9 bases in the middle. The CDR3 sequence is CASSPSSSGNTIYF. The CDR3 DNA follows: TGTGCCAGCAGCCCGAGCTCCTCTGGAAACACCATATATTTT.

The chain uses TRBV7-9 and TRBJ2-7; 11 positions agree with TRBD2. The trim removed 6 bases at V and 4 bases at J, leaving 11 bases unmatched. The V gene's germline CDR1 is SEHNR and CDR2 FQNEAQ (reference sequence). The CDR3 has 16 amino acids. CDR3 amino acids: CASSFPTSGSSYEQYF. The CDR3 DNA is TGTGCCAGCAGTTTCCCTACTAGCGGGAGTTCTTACGAGCAGTACTTC.

This chain uses TRBV19 with TRBJ2-7, with 11 nucleotides matching TRBD1. Trimming cost V 5 bases and J 3 bases; bases outside gene matches: 9. Germline V gene lookup returns CDR1 LNHDA and CDR2 SQIVND (reference sequence). This CDR3 has 16 amino acids. The CDR3 sequence is CASSGQRTGGIYEQYF. The CDR3, as DNA: TGTGCCAGTAGTGGACAGAGGACAGGGGGCATCTACGAGCAGTACTTC.

The chain joins TRBV5-1 to TRBJ2-7; 8 nucleotides line up with TRBD1. Germline assignment: CDR1 SGHRS and CDR2 YFSETQ. This CDR3 has 16 residues. Unmatched junction bases numbered 14, after V lost 4 bases and J lost 5 bases. As DNA, the CDR3 is TGCGCCAGCAGCCTTAACCTCGGCAGGGGGCACAACGAGCAGTACTTC. Residues: CASSLNLGRGHNEQYF.

V and J are TRBV7-8 and TRBJ1-1; TRBD1 might be the D (6 bases). Germline-derived CDR1 and CDR2 are SGHVS and FQNEAQ. This CDR3 contains 13 residues. Deletions cut 5 bases from V and 1 base from J, with 8 bases between. CDR3: CASSRQANTEAFF. The CDR3 bases are TGTGCCAGCAGCCGACAGGCGAACACTGAAGCTTTCTTT.

The J gene is TRBJ1-5, the V gene TRBV15; D remains unclear. The CDR3 is 18 residues long. Trimming removed 0 bases from V and 0 bases from J, with 15 bases in between. CDR1 is LNHNV and CDR2 is YYDKDF in the germline V gene (reference sequence). CDR3 residues: CATSRDPPGIYSNQPQHF. The CDR3 region has the DNA TGTGCCACCAGCAGAGACCCTCCAGGAATTTATAGCAATCAGCCCCAGCATTTT. The full variable domain, rest sourced from reference TRBV15 and TRBJ1-5, is DAMVIQNPRYQVTQFGKPVTLSCSQTLNHNVMYWYQQKSSQAPKLLFHYYDKDFNNEADTPDNFQSRRPNTSFCFLDIRSPGLGDTAMYLCATSRDPPGIYSNQPQHFGDGTRLSIL.